This entry describes one TCR beta chain. The antigen is unknown. These data come from a study of monozygotic twins with inflammatory bowel disease. Study conclusions and caveats: Evidence failed to back one strong IBD-linked signal or clonotype.

Template switching was used to attach UMIs, which incorporated a 6-nucleotide sample barcode. From the 5' RACE reads, TCRdb lists one entry per CDR3 protein and no DNA. This sample contains just over 300,000 distinct CDR3 sequences. The sample taken for sequencing was blood. This TCR was sampled from a human donor with ulcerative colitis or Crohn's disease, or a healthy co-twin of an affected twin (not recorded which).

The CDR3 loop reads CSARVPRTGAVFLNEQFF. The chain combines TRBV20-1 with TRBJ2-1; the D gene TCRdb calls, TRBD1, cannot be checked with no DNA. Germline V CDR1 and CDR2: DFQATT, SNEGSKA (reference sequence). There are 18 residues in the CDR3.